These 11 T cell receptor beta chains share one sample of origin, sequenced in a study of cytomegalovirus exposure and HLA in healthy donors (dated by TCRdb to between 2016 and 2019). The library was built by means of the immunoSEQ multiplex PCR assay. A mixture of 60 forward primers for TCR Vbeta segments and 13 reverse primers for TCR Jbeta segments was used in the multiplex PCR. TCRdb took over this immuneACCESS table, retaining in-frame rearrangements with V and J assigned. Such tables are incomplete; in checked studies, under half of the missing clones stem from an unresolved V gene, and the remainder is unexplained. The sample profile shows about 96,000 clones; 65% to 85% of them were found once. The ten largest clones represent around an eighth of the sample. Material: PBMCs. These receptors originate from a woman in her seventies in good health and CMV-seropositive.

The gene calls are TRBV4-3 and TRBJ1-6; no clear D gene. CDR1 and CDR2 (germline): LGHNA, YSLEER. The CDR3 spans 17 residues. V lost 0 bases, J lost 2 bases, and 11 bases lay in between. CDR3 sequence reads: CASSQERTRTYNSPLHF. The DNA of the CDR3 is TGCGCCAGCAGCCAAGAGCGGACTCGGACCTATAATTCACCCCTCCACTTT.

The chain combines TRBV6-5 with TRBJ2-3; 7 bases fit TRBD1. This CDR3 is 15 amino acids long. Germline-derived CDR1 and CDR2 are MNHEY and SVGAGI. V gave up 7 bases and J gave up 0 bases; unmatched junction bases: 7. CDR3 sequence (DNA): TGTGCCAGCACCCTACAGGGGTTTAGCACAGATACGCAGTATTTT. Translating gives CASTLQGFSTDTQYF.

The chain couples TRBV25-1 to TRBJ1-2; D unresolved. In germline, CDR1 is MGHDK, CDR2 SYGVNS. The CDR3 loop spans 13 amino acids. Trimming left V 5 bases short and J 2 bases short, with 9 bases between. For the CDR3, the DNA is TGTGCCAGCAGTCGGACTGCCAACTATGGCTACACCTTC. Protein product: CASSRTANYGYTF.

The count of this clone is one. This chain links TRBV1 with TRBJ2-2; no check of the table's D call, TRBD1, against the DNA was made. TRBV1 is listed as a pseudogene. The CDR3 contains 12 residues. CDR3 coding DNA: TGCACCGGGACAGGGACCACCGGGGAGCTGTTTTTT. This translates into CTGTGTTGELFF.

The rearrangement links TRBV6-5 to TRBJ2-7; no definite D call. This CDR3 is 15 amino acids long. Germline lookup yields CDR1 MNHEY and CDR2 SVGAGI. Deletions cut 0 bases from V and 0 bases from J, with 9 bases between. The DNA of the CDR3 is TGTGCCAGCAGTTACTCGCGCCTAGGCTCCTACGAGCAGTACTTC. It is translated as CASSYSRLGSYEQYF.

In nucleotides, the CDR3 is TGCAGCGTTGAAGATCACGAGCGGGAGGGTTCCTTGCCCTACAATGAGCAGTTCTTC. Its translation: CSVEDHEREGSLPYNEQFF. This chain links TRBV29-1 with TRBJ2-1; 10 bases map to TRBD2. Germline loops: CDR1 SQVTM, CDR2 ANQGSEA. The junction had 13 bases not matched to a gene; V was cut back by 0 bases and J by 2 bases. The length of the CDR3 is 19 residues.

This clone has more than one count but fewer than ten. Written as DNA, the CDR3 is TGTGCCAGCAGCTTTCAGGGGGCGGATCAGCCCCAGCATTTT. It codes for CASSFQGADQPQHF. This chain joins TRBV5-4 and TRBJ1-5; 8 positions match TRBD1. The CDR3 is 14 residues long. CDR1 is SGHNT and CDR2 is YYREEE in the germline V gene (reference sequence). The ends lost 2 bases at V and 5 bases at J; junction bases unmatched: 3.

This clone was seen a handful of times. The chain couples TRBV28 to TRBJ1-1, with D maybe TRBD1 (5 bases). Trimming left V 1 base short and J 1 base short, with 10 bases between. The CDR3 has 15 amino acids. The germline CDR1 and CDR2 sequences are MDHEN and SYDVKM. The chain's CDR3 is CASSLSGRANTEAFF. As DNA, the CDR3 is TGTGCCAGCAGTTTATCAGGGAGGGCGAACACTGAAGCTTTCTTT.

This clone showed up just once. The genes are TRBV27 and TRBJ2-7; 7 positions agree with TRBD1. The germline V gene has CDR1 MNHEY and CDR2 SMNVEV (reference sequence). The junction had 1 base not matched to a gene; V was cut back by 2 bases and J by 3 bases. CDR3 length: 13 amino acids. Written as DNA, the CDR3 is TGTGCCAGCAGTTTAGGGACAGTCTACGAGCAGTACTTC. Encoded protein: CASSLGTVYEQYF.

The CDR3 DNA reads as TGCAGCGTTGGAAAGACCCAGGGGGCGTTTGACTATGGCTACACCTTC. Translation: CSVGKTQGAFDYGYTF. The J gene is TRBJ1-2, the V gene TRBV29-1; 8 bases agree with TRBD1. With V trimmed by 4 bases and J by 3 bases, 13 bases remained unmatched. The CDR3 loop spans 16 amino acids. Germline V gene data show CDR1 as SQVTM and CDR2 as ANQGSEA.

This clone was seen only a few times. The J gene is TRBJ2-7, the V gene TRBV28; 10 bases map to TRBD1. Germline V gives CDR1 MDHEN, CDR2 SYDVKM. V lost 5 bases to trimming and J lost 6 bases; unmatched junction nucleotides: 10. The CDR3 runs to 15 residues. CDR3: CASSRAGTGAGEQYF. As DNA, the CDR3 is TGTGCCAGCAGTCGAGCAGGGACAGGGGCGGGCGAGCAGTACTTC.